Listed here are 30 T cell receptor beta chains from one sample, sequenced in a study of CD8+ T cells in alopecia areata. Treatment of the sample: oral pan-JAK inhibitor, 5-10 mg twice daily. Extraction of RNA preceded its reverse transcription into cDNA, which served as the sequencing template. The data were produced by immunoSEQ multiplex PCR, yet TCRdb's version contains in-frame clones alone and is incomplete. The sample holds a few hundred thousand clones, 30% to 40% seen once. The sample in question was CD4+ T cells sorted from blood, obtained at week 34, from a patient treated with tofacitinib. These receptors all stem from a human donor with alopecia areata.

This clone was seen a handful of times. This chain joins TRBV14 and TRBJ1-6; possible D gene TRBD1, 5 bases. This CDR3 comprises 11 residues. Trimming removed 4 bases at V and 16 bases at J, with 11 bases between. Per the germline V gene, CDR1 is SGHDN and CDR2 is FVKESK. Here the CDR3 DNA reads TGTGCCAGCAGCCTCATGGGGGAGCTCCACTTT. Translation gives CASSLMGELHF.

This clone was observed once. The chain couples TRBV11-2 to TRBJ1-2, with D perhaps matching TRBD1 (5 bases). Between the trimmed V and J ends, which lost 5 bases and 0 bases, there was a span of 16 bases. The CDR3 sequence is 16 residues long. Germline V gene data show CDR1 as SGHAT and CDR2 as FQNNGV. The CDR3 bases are TGTGCCAGCAGCCAACCGGGGCGGACCACTAACTATGGCTACACCTTC. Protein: CASSQPGRTTNYGYTF.

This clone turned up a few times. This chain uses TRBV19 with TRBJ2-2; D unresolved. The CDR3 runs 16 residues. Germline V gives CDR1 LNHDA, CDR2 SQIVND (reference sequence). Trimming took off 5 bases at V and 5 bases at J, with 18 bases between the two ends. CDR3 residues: CASSPGPGLGTGELFF. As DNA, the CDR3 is TGTGCCAGTAGTCCCGGGCCGGGTTTGGGTACCGGGGAGCTGTTTTTT. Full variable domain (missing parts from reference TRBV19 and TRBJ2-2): DGGITQSPKYLFRKEGQNVTLSCEQNLNHDAMYWYRQDPGQGLRLIYYSQIVNDFQKGDIAEGYSVSREKKESFPLTVTSAQKNPTAFYLCASSPGPGLGTGELFFGEGSRLTVL.

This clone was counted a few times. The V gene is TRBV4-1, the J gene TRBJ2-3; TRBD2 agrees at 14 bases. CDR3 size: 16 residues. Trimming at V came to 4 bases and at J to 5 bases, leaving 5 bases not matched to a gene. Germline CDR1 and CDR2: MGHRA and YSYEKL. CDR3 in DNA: TGCGCCAGCAGCCCGGGACTAGCGGGAGTAAGAGATACGCAGTATTTT. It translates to CASSPGLAGVRDTQYF.

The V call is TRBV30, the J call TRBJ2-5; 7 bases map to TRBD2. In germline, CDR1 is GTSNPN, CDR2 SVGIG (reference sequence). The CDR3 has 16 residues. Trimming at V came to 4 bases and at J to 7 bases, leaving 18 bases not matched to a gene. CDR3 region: CAWTPVSGEGRGTQYF. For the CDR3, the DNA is TGTGCCTGGACCCCCGTGTCGGGTGAGGGGAGGGGGACCCAGTACTTC.

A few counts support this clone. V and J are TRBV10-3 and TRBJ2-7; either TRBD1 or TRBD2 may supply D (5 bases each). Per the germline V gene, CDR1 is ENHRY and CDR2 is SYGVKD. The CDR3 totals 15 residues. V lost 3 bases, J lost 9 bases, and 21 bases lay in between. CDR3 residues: CAISDPGTPGSGQYF. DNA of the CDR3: TGTGCCATCAGTGACCCCGGGACGCCGGGGTCGGGGCAGTACTTC.

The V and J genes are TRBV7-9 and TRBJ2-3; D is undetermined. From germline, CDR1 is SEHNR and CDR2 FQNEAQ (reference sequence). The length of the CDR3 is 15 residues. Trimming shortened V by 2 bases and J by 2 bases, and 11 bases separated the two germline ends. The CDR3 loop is CASSLSPVITDTQYF. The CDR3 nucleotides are TGTGCCAGCAGCTTAAGTCCCGTTATCACAGATACGCAGTATTTT.

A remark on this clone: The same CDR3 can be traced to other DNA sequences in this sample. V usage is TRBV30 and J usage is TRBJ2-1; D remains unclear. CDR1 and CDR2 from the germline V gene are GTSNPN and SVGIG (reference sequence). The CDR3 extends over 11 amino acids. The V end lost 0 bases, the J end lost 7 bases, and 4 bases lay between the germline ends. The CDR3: CAWSVGNEQFF. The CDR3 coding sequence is TGTGCCTGGAGTGTGGGTAATGAGCAGTTCTTC. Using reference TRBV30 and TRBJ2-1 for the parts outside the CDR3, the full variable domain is SQTIHQWPATLVQPVGSPLSLECTVEGTSNPNLYWYRQAAGRGLQLLFYSVGIGQISSEVPQNLSASRPQDRQFILSSKKLLLSDSGFYLCAWSVGNEQFFGPGTRLTVL.

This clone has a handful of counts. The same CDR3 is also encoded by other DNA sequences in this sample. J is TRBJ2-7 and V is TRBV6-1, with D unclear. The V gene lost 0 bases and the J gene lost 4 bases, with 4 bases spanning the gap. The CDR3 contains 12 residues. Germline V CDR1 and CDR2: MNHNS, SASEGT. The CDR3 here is CASSEARYEQYF. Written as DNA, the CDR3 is TGTGCCAGCAGTGAAGCGCGGTACGAGCAGTACTTC.

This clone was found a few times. CDR3 sequence: CASSPRTGGNAEAFF. In nucleotides, the CDR3 is TGTGCCAGCAGCCCGAGGACAGGCGGTAATGCTGAAGCTTTCTTT. J is TRBJ1-1 and V is TRBV11-3, with 7 bases matching TRBD1. CDR1 is SGHNT and CDR2 is YENEEA in the germline V gene. With V trimmed by 5 bases and J by 6 bases, 12 bases remained unmatched. The CDR3 is 15 amino acids.

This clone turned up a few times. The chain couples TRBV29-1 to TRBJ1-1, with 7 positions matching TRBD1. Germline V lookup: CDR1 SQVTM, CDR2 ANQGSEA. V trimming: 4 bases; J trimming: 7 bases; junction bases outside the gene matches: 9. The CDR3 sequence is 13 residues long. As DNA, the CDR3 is TGCAGCGTTGGCCGGTCGACAGGGTATGAAGCTTTCTTT. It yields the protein CSVGRSTGYEAFF.

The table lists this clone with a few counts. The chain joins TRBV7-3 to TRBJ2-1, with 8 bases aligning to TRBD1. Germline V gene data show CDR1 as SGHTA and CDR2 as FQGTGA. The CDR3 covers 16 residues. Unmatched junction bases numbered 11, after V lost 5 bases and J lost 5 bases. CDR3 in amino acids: CASSPDPGTGNNEQFF. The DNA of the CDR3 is TGTGCCAGCAGCCCTGACCCGGGGACAGGTAACAATGAGCAGTTCTTC.

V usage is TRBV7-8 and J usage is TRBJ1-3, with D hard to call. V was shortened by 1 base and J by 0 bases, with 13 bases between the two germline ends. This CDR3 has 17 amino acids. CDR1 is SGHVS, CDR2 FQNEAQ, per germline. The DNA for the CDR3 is TGTGCCAGCAGCTTAGAGGGCAGGACTAGCTCTGGAAACACCATATATTTT. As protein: CASSLEGRTSSGNTIYF.

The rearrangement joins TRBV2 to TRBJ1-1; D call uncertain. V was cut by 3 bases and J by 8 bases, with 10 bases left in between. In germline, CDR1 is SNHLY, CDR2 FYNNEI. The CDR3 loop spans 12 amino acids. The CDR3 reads CASSDDSGEAFF. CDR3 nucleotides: TGTGCCAGCAGTGATGATAGCGGAGAAGCTTTCTTT.

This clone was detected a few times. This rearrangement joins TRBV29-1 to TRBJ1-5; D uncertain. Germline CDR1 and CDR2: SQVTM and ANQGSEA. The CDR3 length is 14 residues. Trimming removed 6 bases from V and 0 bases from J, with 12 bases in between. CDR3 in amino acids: CSVALGDSNQPQHF. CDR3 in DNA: TGCAGCGTCGCGCTCGGGGATAGCAATCAGCCCCAGCATTTT. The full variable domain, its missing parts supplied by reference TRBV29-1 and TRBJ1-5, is SAVISQKPSRDICQRGTSLTIQCQVDSQVTMMFWYRQQPGQSLTLIATANQGSEATYESGFVIDKFPISRPNLTFSTLTVSNMSPEDSSIYLCSVALGDSNQPQHFGDGTRLSIL.

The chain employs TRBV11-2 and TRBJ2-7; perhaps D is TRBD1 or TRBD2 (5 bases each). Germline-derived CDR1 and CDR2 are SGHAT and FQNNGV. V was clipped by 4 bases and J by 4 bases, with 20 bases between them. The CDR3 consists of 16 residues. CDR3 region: CASSSTRGGGIYEQYF. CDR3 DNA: TGTGCCAGCAGCTCCACGAGGGGCGGCGGTATTTACGAGCAGTACTTC.

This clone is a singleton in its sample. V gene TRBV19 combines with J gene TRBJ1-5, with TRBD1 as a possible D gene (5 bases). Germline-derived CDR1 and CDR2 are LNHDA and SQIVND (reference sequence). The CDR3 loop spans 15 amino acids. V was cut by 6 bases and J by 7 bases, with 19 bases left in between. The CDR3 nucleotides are TGTGCCAGTAGCCCTGGGACTCACACGGGCCAGCCCCAGCATTTT. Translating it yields CASSPGTHTGQPQHF.

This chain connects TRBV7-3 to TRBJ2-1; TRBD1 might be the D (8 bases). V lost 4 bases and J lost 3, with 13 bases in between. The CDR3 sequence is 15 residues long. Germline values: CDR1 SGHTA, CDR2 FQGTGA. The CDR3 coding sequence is TGTGCCAGCAGCTCGACAGGGGACTACTACAATGAGCAGTTCTTC. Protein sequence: CASSSTGDYYNEQFF.

The CDR3 region is CASSQDRAQYF. The CDR3 DNA is TGCGCCAGCAGCCAAGACAGAGCGCAGTATTTT. V is TRBV4-1 and J is TRBJ2-3; no clear D gene. Germline V lookup: CDR1 MGHRA, CDR2 YSYEKL. V was shortened by 0 bases and J by 10 bases, with 5 bases between the two germline ends. This CDR3 has 11 residues.

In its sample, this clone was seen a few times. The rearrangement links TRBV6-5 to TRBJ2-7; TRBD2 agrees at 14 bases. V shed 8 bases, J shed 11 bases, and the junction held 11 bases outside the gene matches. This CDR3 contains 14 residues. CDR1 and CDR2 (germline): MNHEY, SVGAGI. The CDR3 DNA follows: TGTGCCAGCGCCAGCGGGACTAGCGGGAGTCACGAGTACTTC. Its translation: CASASGTSGSHEYF.

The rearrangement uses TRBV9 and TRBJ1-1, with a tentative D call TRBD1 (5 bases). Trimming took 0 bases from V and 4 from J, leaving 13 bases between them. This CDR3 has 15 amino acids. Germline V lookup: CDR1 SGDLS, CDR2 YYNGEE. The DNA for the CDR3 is TGTGCCAGCAGCGTAGGTCCAGGGACGGCCACTGAAGCTTTCTTT. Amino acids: CASSVGPGTATEAFF.

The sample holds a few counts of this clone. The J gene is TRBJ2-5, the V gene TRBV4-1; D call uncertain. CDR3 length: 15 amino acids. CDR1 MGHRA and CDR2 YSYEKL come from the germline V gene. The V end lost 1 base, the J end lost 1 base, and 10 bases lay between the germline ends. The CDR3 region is CASSQVVGFQETQYF. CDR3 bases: TGCGCCAGCAGCCAAGTCGTCGGGTTCCAAGAGACCCAGTACTTC.

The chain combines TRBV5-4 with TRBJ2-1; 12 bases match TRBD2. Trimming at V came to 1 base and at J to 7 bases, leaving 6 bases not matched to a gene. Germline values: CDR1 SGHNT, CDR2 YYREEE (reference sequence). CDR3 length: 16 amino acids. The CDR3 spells CASSLNGLAGTNEQFF. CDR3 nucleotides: TGTGCCAGCAGCTTGAACGGACTAGCGGGAACAAATGAGCAGTTCTTC.

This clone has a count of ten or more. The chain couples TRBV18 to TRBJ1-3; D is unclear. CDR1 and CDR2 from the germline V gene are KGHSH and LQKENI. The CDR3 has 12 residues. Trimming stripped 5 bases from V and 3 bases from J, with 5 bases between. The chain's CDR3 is CASSAVGNTIYF. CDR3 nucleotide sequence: TGTGCCAGCTCAGCGGTTGGAAACACCATATATTTT. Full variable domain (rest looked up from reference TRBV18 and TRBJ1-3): NAGVMQNPRHLVRRRGQEARLRCSPMKGHSHVYWYRQLPEEGLKFMVYLQKENIIDESGMPKERFSAEFPKEGPSILRIQQVVRGDSAAYFCASSAVGNTIYFGEGSWLTVV.

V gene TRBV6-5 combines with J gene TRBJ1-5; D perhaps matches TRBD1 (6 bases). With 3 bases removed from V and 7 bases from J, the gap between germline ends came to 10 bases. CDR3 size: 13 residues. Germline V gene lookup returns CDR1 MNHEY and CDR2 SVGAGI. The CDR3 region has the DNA TGTGCCAGCAGTTATTATGGGGGCCAGCCCCAGCATTTT. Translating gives CASSYYGGQPQHF.

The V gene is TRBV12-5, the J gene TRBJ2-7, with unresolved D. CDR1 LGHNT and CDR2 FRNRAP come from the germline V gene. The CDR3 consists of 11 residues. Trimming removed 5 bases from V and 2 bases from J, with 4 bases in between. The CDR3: CASGRTYEQYF. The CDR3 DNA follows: TGTGCTAGTGGTCGCACCTACGAGCAGTACTTC.

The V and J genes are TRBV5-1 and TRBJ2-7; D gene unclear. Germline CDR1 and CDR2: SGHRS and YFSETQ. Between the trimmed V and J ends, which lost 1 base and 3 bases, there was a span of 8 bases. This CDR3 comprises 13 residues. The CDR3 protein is CASSLRADYEQYF. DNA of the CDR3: TGCGCCAGCAGCTTGCGGGCTGACTACGAGCAGTACTTC.

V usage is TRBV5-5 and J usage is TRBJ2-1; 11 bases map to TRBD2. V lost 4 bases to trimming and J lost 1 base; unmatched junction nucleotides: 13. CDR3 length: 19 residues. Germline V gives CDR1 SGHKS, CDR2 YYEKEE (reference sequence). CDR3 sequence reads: CASSRLGASGGPSYNEQFF. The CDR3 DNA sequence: TGTGCCAGCAGCCGCCTTGGGGCTAGCGGGGGGCCTTCCTACAATGAGCAGTTCTTC.

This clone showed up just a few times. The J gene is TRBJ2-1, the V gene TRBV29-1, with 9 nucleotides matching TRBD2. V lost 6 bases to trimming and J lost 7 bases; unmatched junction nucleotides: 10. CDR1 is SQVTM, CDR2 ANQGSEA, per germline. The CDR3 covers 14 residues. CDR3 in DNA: TGCAGCGTCCGCGGGAGGGCGGGATTGAATGAGCAGTTCTTC. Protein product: CSVRGRAGLNEQFF.

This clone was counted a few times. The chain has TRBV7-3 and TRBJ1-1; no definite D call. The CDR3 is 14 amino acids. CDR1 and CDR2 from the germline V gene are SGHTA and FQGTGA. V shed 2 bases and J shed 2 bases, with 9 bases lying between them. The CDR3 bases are TGTGCCAGCAGCTTAGCTGGTGGAAACACTGAAGCTTTCTTT. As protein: CASSLAGGNTEAFF.